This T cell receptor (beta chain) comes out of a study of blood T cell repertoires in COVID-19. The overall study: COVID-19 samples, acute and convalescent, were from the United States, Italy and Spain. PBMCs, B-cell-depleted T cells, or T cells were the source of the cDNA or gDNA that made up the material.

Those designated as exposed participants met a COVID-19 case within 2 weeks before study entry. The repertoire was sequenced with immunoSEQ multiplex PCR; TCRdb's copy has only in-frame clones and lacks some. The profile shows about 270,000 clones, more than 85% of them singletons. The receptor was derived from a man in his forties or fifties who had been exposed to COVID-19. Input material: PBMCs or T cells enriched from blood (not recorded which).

In DNA form, the CDR3 reads TGTGCCACCAGTGACTCGGGACAGGGACATCAGCCCCAGCATTTT. Protein product: CATSDSGQGHQPQHF. The genes are TRBV24-1 and TRBJ1-5; TRBD1 matches at 9 bases. V was clipped by 4 bases and J by 5 bases; unmatched bases: 5. The CDR3 consists of 15 residues. Germline assignment: CDR1 KGHDR and CDR2 SFDVKD.